The T cell receptor beta chain under discussion was sequenced for a study of blood T cells in healthy people across ages. About the study: About one barcoded beta molecule was captured per two T cells (by template switching). The study, taken as a whole, reports: Calculation of diversity from one million T cells yielded estimates considered to be underestimates.

This clonotype appeared many times. Its antigen remains unidentified. This CDR3 spans 14 amino acids. Germline-derived CDR1 and CDR2 are MDHEN and SYDVKM. V was clipped by 3 bases and J by 9 bases, with 15 bases between them. Per-sample yields of isolated PBMCs were at least 6 million. Through a sample-barcoded 5' primer and a J-beta primer mix, a second PCR was run for roughly 6 to 11 cycles. TCRdb re-called the 5' RACE reads through MiXCR, storing one row per CDR3 protein. The sample yields 650,000 to 950,000 distinct CDR3 sequences, around 45% seen once. This chain uses TRBV28 with TRBJ2-1; weak D call: TRBD1 (6 bases). This TCR was sampled from a man between 60 and 75 years old in good health. The sequencing sample was made of blood. The CDR3 loop reads CASSFLGAGGEQFF. The CDR3 nucleotides read TGTGCCAGCAGTTTCTTGGGGGCCGGTGGTGAGCAGTTCTTC.